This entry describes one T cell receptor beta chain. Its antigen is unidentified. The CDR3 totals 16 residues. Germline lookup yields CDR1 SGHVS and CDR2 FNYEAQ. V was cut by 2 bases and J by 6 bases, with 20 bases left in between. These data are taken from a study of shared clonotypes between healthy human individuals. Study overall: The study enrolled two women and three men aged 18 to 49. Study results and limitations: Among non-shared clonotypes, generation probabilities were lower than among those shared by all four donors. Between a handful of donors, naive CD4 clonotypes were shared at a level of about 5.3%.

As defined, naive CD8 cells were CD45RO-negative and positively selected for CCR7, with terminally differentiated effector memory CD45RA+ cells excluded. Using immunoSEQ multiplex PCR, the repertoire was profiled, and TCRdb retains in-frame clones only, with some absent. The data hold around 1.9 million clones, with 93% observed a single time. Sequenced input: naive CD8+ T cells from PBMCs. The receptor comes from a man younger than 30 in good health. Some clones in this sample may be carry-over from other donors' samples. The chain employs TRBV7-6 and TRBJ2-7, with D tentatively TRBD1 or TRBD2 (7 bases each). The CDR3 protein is CASSLSSRGGLSEQYF. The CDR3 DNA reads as TGTGCCAGCAGCTTATCTTCCAGGGGGGGTCTATCCGAGCAGTACTTC.